These T cell receptor beta chains were read from a single sample in a study of technical replicates of blood from a handful of donors. Assay: immunoSEQ multiplex PCR; the TCRdb copy retains only in-frame clones and omits some. The sample has roughly 67,000 clones; 95% to 98% are singletons. Material for sequencing was T cells isolated from PBMCs. Source of these receptors: a human donor in good health. The CDR3 runs from the conserved cysteine through the conserved F or W. The D gene is left open where the match is weak. Some rows have no size entry. The others give once, few or many, or a class for an expanded clone.

j_gene: TRBJ1-2; v_gene: TRBV4-2; d_gene: .; abundance: .; CDR3aa: CASSQVIQGDGYTF; CDR3nt: TGTGCCAGCAGCCAAGTTATCCAGGGTGACGGCTACACCTTC
j_gene: TRBJ2-3; v_gene: TRBV7-8; d_gene: .; abundance: .; CDR3aa: CASTDRGTSTDTQYF; CDR3nt: TGTGCCAGCACCGACAGAGGGACTAGCACAGATACGCAGTATTTT
j_gene: TRBJ1-2; v_gene: TRBV7-9; d_gene: .; abundance: .; CDR3aa: CASSSGGGVSGYTF; CDR3nt: TGTGCCAGCAGCTCCGGCGGGGGAGTTAGCGGCTACACCTTC
j_gene: TRBJ1-5; v_gene: TRBV18; d_gene: .; abundance: .; CDR3aa: CASSPRARGGFNQPQHF; CDR3nt: TGTGCCAGCTCACCCCGGGCACGAGGCGGGTTCAATCAGCCCCAGCATTTT
j_gene: TRBJ1-3; v_gene: TRBV4-1; d_gene: .; abundance: .; CDR3aa: CASSQESVNVNTIYF; CDR3nt: TGCGCCAGCAGCCAAGAATCGGTAAACGTAAACACCATATATTTT
j_gene: TRBJ2-3; v_gene: TRBV5-4; d_gene: .; abundance: .; CDR3aa: CASSLGTSTDTQYF; CDR3nt: TGTGCCAGCAGCTTGGGGACATCAACAGATACGCAGTATTTT
j_gene: TRBJ2-7; v_gene: TRBV19; d_gene: .; abundance: .; CDR3aa: CASSIQGRYEQYF; CDR3nt: TGTGCCAGTAGTATCCAGGGAAGGTACGAGCAGTACTTC
j_gene: TRBJ2-7; v_gene: TRBV7-6; d_gene: .; abundance: .; CDR3aa: CATILGTYRYEQYF; CDR3nt: TGTGCCACTATTTTAGGGACATATCGCTACGAGCAGTACTTC
j_gene: TRBJ1-5; v_gene: TRBV5-6; d_gene: .; abundance: .; CDR3aa: CASSLGQYSQPQHF; CDR3nt: TGTGCCAGCAGCTTGGGTCAATACAGTCAGCCCCAGCATTTT
j_gene: TRBJ1-1; v_gene: TRBV23-1; d_gene: .; abundance: once; CDR3aa: CASSQSGRENTEAFF; CDR3nt: TGCGCCAGCAGTCAATCGGGCAGGGAGAACACTGAAGCTTTCTTT
j_gene: TRBJ2-3; v_gene: TRBV10-2; d_gene: TRBD1; abundance: .; CDR3aa: CASRVDQGADTQYF; CDR3nt: TGCGCCAGCAGAGTAGACCAGGGGGCAGATACGCAGTATTTT
j_gene: TRBJ2-7; v_gene: TRBV7-6; d_gene: .; abundance: .; CDR3aa: CASSLGTSIPYEQYF; CDR3nt: TGTGCCAGCAGCCTAGGGACATCGATTCCGTACGAGCAGTACTTC
j_gene: TRBJ1-5; v_gene: TRBV6-1; d_gene: .; abundance: .; CDR3aa: CASSEAGGNQPQHF; CDR3nt: TGTGCCAGCAGTGAAGCAGGGGGTAATCAGCCCCAGCATTTT
j_gene: TRBJ1-2; v_gene: TRBV28; d_gene: TRBD1; abundance: .; CDR3aa: CASTSGQGSPNYGYTF; CDR3nt: TGTGCCAGCACCTCGGGACAGGGGTCCCCTAACTATGGCTACACCTTC
j_gene: TRBJ2-2; v_gene: TRBV11-2; d_gene: .; abundance: .; CDR3aa: CASSLAGAGELFF; CDR3nt: TGTGCCAGCAGCTTAGCAGGGGCCGGGGAGCTGTTTTTT
j_gene: TRBJ2-7; v_gene: TRBV29-1; d_gene: TRBD2; abundance: .; CDR3aa: CSASPWAGGDYEQYF; CDR3nt: TGCAGCGCCTCCCCCTGGGCGGGAGGGGACTACGAGCAGTACTTC
j_gene: TRBJ2-7; v_gene: TRBV29-1; d_gene: .; abundance: .; CDR3aa: CSGRDGSSYEQYF; CDR3nt: TGCAGCGGCCGGGATGGGAGCTCCTACGAGCAGTACTTC
j_gene: TRBJ2-1; v_gene: TRBV6-1; d_gene: .; abundance: .; CDR3aa: CASSAKTAFVGNEQFF; CDR3nt: TGTGCCAGCAGTGCCAAGACAGCGTTTGTAGGGAATGAGCAGTTCTTC
j_gene: TRBJ2-3; v_gene: TRBV27; d_gene: .; abundance: .; CDR3aa: CASSFPGSDTQYF; CDR3nt: TGTGCCAGCAGTTTCCCGGGATCGGATACGCAGTATTTT
j_gene: TRBJ2-2; v_gene: TRBV7-3; d_gene: TRBD1; abundance: .; CDR3aa: CASRTQGASGELFF; CDR3nt: TGTGCCAGCAGAACACAGGGGGCCTCCGGGGAGCTGTTTTTT
j_gene: TRBJ2-5; v_gene: TRBV11-3; d_gene: .; abundance: .; CDR3aa: CASSSALGPTQYF; CDR3nt: TGTGCCAGCAGCTCAGCTCTTGGGCCGACCCAGTACTTC
j_gene: TRBJ2-1; v_gene: TRBV6-5; d_gene: .; abundance: .; CDR3aa: CASSPEGGARDEQFF; CDR3nt: TGTGCCAGCAGCCCCGAGGGGGGGGCCAGGGATGAGCAGTTCTTC
j_gene: TRBJ2-7; v_gene: TRBV11-2; d_gene: .; abundance: .; CDR3aa: CASSFHGGEQYF; CDR3nt: TGTGCCAGCAGCTTCCACGGGGGCGAGCAGTACTTC
j_gene: TRBJ2-2; v_gene: TRBV4-1; d_gene: TRBD1; abundance: .; CDR3aa: CASRSNRGSGTGELFF; CDR3nt: TGCGCCAGCAGGTCAAACAGGGGCTCTGGGACCGGGGAGCTGTTTTTT
j_gene: TRBJ1-5; v_gene: TRBV7-8; d_gene: .; abundance: .; CDR3aa: CASSLHPDTYSNQPQHF; CDR3nt: TGTGCCAGCAGTTTACATCCGGACACCTATAGCAATCAGCCCCAGCATTTT
j_gene: TRBJ2-7; v_gene: TRBV5-8; d_gene: .; abundance: .; CDR3aa: CASSLTGSIYEQYF; CDR3nt: TGTGCCAGCAGCTTGACAGGGAGCATCTACGAGCAGTACTTC
j_gene: TRBJ2-1; v_gene: TRBV6-6; d_gene: .; abundance: .; CDR3aa: CASSYGNYNEQFF; CDR3nt: TGTGCCAGCAGTTACGGCAACTACAATGAGCAGTTCTTC
j_gene: TRBJ2-1; v_gene: TRBV18; d_gene: TRBD2; abundance: once; CDR3aa: CASSGASGPTIYNEQFF; CDR3nt: TGTGCCAGCTCAGGGGCTAGCGGGCCAACCATCTACAATGAGCAGTTCTTC
j_gene: TRBJ2-7; v_gene: TRBV4-1; d_gene: TRBD2; abundance: .; CDR3aa: CASSQDPGGTPYF; CDR3nt: TGCGCCAGCAGCCAAGATCCGGGGGGGACTCCTTACTTC
j_gene: TRBJ2-2; v_gene: TRBV5-1; d_gene: .; abundance: .; CDR3aa: CASSLVGRNTGELFF; CDR3nt: TGCGCCAGCAGCTTGGTCGGGAGGAACACCGGGGAGCTGTTTTTT
j_gene: TRBJ2-1; v_gene: TRBV15; d_gene: TRBD1; abundance: .; CDR3aa: CATKRGQGAGNEQFF; CDR3nt: TGTGCCACCAAAAGGGGGCAGGGGGCGGGTAATGAGCAGTTCTTC
j_gene: TRBJ2-7; v_gene: TRBV5-1; d_gene: .; abundance: .; CDR3aa: CASSTLQGSYEQYF; CDR3nt: TGCGCCAGCAGCACCCTACAGGGCTCCTACGAGCAGTACTTC
j_gene: TRBJ1-2; v_gene: TRBV7-9; d_gene: .; abundance: .; CDR3aa: CASSLGAKAGYTF; CDR3nt: TGTGCCAGCAGCCTAGGGGCGAAAGCAGGCTACACCTTC
j_gene: TRBJ1-5; v_gene: TRBV28; d_gene: .; abundance: .; CDR3aa: CASSFNIQPQHF; CDR3nt: TGTGCCAGCAGTTTTAACATTCAGCCCCAGCATTTT
j_gene: TRBJ1-2; v_gene: TRBV27; d_gene: TRBD1; abundance: .; CDR3aa: CASSFRWDRTNYGYTF; CDR3nt: TGTGCCAGCAGTTTTAGGTGGGACAGAACTAACTATGGCTACACCTTC
j_gene: TRBJ2-2; v_gene: TRBV12-5; d_gene: .; abundance: .; CDR3aa: CASGLATGLLNTGELFF; CDR3nt: TGTGCTAGTGGTTTGGCTACAGGGTTACTGAACACCGGGGAGCTGTTTTTT
j_gene: TRBJ1-4; v_gene: TRBV5-1; d_gene: TRBD1; abundance: .; CDR3aa: CASSLGGQPNEKLFF; CDR3nt: TGCGCCAGCAGCTTGGGGGGACAGCCTAATGAAAAACTGTTTTTT
j_gene: TRBJ1-1; v_gene: TRBV5-4; d_gene: .; abundance: .; CDR3aa: CASSLAGGGTEAFF; CDR3nt: TGTGCCAGCAGCTTGGCGGGGGGAGGAACTGAAGCTTTCTTT
j_gene: TRBJ2-5; v_gene: TRBV5-5; d_gene: .; abundance: .; CDR3aa: CASSLAGTPKETQYF; CDR3nt: TGTGCCAGCAGCTTGGCCGGGACACCGAAAGAGACCCAGTACTTC
j_gene: TRBJ2-7; v_gene: TRBV7-9; d_gene: TRBD1; abundance: .; CDR3aa: CASSTGGRAYEQYF; CDR3nt: TGTGCCAGCAGCACAGGGGGCAGGGCCTACGAGCAGTACTTC
j_gene: TRBJ2-5; v_gene: TRBV6-1; d_gene: .; abundance: .; CDR3aa: CASSELGGTGQETQYF; CDR3nt: TGTGCCAGCAGTGAATTAGGCGGGACGGGACAAGAGACCCAGTACTTC
j_gene: TRBJ1-1; v_gene: TRBV10-1; d_gene: TRBD1; abundance: .; CDR3aa: CASSDPGTGHEAFF; CDR3nt: TGCGCCAGCAGTGACCCGGGGACAGGCCATGAAGCTTTCTTT
j_gene: TRBJ2-7; v_gene: TRBV4-1; d_gene: TRBD1; abundance: .; CDR3aa: CASSQAGQGAGYEQYF; CDR3nt: TGCGCCAGCAGCCAAGCCGGACAGGGGGCAGGGTACGAGCAGTACTTC